The sequence of this T cell receptor (beta chain) was determined in a study of metastatic and nonmetastatic thyroid tumors (dated by TCRdb to about 2020). For the wider study: For patients with malignant and with benign thyroid disease, the researchers compared repertoires between peripheral blood samples and tumor or nodule tissue samples. General conclusions and limits of the study: In both blood and tumor samples, malignant tumors were reported to have significantly higher TCR beta diversity than benign nodules.

In its sample, this clone was seen many times. There is no known antigen for this receptor. No qualities accompany the bases; no much larger clone lies one base away. Receptor libraries were prepared by PCR. Sequenced on an Illumina HiSeq 4000. High-throughput sequencing was used to profile the TCR beta-chain CDR3 region of each patient. Regarding the original processing steps: Drawing on CDR3 differences between clinicopathological groups, the researchers built a classifier meant to tell apart patients with distant-metastatic papillary thyroid cancer. The Shannon index was used to measure repertoire diversity, and the Morisita-Horn index was used to measure how similar tumor and blood repertoires were. Starting from the raw public reads, TCRdb applied fastp trimming at Q25, assembled clones with MiXCR and retained in-frame beta chains. These V and J calls are TCRdb output, not the study's own analysis. Across this sample there are 25,000 to 35,000 clones, with 15% to 20% seen only once. The ten largest make up about 4.8% of the sample.

No treatment had been received by any patient before thyroid surgery. The study retrospectively analysed patient clinical samples collected from about 2011 to 2018 using T-cell receptor beta sequencing. Trimming at the junction amounts to 3 bases on V and 7 bases on J, and the germline ends lie 19 bases apart. Taken from cysteine to phenylalanine, the CDR3 has 15 residues. Only the CDR3 DNA is retained, 45 bases long and in frame from the first base. Looking up the germline V gene yields CDR1 SGHTA and CDR2 FQGTGA. The rearrangement combines TRBV7-3 with TRBJ2-7; the D gene is not confidently resolved. Source material: blood. This receptor was identified in a female donor with papillary thyroid cancer or a benign thyroid nodule (not recorded which). Some clones in this sample may be carry-over from other donors' samples. The CDR3 protein is CASSLRVSPLPEQYF. The sequenced DNA is TGTGCCAGCAGCTTGAGAGTATCCCCCTTACCGGAGCAGTACTTC.